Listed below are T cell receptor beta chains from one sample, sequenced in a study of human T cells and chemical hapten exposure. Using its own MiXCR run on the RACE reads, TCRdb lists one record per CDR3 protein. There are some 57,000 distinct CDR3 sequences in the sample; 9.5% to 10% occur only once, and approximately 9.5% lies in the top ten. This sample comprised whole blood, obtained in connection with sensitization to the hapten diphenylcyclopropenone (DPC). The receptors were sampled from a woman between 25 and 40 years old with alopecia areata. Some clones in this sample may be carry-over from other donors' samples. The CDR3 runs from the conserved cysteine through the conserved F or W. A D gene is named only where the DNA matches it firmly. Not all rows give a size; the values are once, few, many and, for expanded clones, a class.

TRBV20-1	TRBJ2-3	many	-	TGCAGTGCTGGACCCGGGACCGATACGCAGTATTTT	CSAGPGTDTQYF
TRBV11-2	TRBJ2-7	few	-	TGTGCCAGCAGCTTACAGGGAACCTACGAGCAGTACTTC	CASSLQGTYEQYF
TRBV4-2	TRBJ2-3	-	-	TGTGCCAGCAGCCAGACTTCCGGGACGGCCAACTGGGCGCAGTATTTT	CASSQTSGTANWAQYF
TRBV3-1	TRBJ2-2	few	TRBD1	TGTGCCAGCAGCCATGGGCACAGGGGGCTCTGGGAGCTGTTTTTT	CASSHGHRGLWELFF
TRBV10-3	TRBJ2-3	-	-	TGTGCCACCACGGACTCCACTTCACGCACAGATACGCAGTATTTT	CATTDSTSRTDTQYF
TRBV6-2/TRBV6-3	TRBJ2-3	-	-	TGTGCCAGCAGTCCAAACACTCGGGGGACGGTTCGCACAGATACGCAGTATTTT	CASSPNTRGTVRTDTQYF
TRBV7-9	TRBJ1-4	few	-	TGTGCCAGCAGCTTAGGTGAAGGGCCTAATGAAAAACTGTTTTTT	CASSLGEGPNEKLFF
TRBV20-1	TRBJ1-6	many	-	TGCAGTGCGACCGAGGCAGGATTAAATTCACCCCTCCACTTT	CSATEAGLNSPLHF
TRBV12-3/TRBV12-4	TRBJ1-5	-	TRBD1	TGTGCCAGCAGTTCCTCAACAGGGGCTAGCAATCAGCCCCAGCATTTT	CASSSSTGASNQPQHF
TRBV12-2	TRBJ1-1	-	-	TGTGCAAGTCGCCATAGCGGGGTGAACACTGAAGCTTTCTTT	CASRHSGVNTEAFF
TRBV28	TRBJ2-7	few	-	TGTGCCAGCGGGGGGGGCCCCTACGAGCAGTACTTC	CASGGGPYEQYF
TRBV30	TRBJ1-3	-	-	TGTGCCTGGAGTTTGGGCAGCTCTGGAAACACCATATATTTT	CAWSLGSSGNTIYF
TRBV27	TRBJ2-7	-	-	TGTGCCAGCTCCCAACAGGGTGGGTACGAGCAGTACTTC	CASSQQGGYEQYF
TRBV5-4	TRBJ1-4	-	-	TGTGCCAGCAGCTTGGGGACGGCCCCTAATGAAAAACTGTTTTTT	CASSLGTAPNEKLFF
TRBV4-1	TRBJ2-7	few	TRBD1	TGCGCCAGCAGCCATGAATACCGGGACAGAGACTACGAGCAGTACTTC	CASSHEYRDRDYEQYF
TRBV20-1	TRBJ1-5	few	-	TGCAGTGCTACCAGTCCGGACCAGCCCCAGCATTTT	CSATSPDQPQHF
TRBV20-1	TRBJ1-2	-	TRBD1	TGCAGTGCTTTCGCGCCGGGTCTCAGGGGGGGGGCCTATGGCTACACCTTC	CSAFAPGLRGGAYGYTF
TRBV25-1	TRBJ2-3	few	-	TGTGCCAGCAGTGAATTATCAACCCCAGATACGCAGTATTTT	CASSELSTPDTQYF
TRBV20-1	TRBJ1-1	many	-	TGCAGTGCTAGGGAGGGTATTGGCGCTGAAGCTTTCTTT	CSAREGIGAEAFF
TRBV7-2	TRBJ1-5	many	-	TGTGCCAGCAGCTTAGCAGGGGATCAGCCCCAGCATTTT	CASSLAGDQPQHF
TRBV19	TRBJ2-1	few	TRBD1	TGTGCCAGTAGTATGGGGACAGGGGTTCTCTCCAATGAGCAGTTCTTC	CASSMGTGVLSNEQFF
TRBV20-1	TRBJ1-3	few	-	TGCAGTGCTAGAAAGCCTAACTCTGGAAACACCATATATTTT	CSARKPNSGNTIYF
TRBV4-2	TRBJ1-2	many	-	TGTGCCAGCAGGGGTCAGGTTAACTATGGCTACACCTTC	CASRGQVNYGYTF
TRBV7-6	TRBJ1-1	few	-	TGTGCCAGCAGCCTTTGGACAGACATGAACACTGAAGCTTTCTTT	CASSLWTDMNTEAFF
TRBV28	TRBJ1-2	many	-	TGTGCCAGCAGTTTGTTATCGGGCTATGGCTACACCTTC	CASSLLSGYGYTF
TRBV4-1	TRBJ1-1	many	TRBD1	TGCGCCAGCAGCCAACCGACAGGGGACTTGAACACTGAAGCTTTCTTT	CASSQPTGDLNTEAFF
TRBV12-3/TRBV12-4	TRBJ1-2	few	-	TGTGCCAGCAGTCCCAGGGAGGCGAACTATGGCTACACCTTC	CASSPREANYGYTF
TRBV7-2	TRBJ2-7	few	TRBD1	TGTGCCAGCAGCTTAGCGAGCCAGGGGGCCGGCTACGAGCAGTACTTC	CASSLASQGAGYEQYF
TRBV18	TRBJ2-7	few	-	TGTGCCAGCTCACCATCCGGGAACGAAGGGATGGAGCAGTACTTC	CASSPSGNEGMEQYF
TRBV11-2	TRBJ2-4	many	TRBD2	TGTGCCAGCTCCAAGCATGCTAGCGGGGGGGAAAACATTCAGTACTTC	CASSKHASGGENIQYF
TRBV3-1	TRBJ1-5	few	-	TGTGCCAGCAGCCAAGATCCTACCGACAGGCCCCAGCATTTT	CASSQDPTDRPQHF
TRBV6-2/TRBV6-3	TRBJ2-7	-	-	TGTGCCAGCAGAACCGGGACGGGGAGCTCCTACGAGCAGTACTTC	CASRTGTGSSYEQYF
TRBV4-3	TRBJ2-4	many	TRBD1	TGCGCCAGTCCCCGATTGCGGGACAGGGCCGCGTCAGGGTACTTC	CASPRLRDRAASGYF
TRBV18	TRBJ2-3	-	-	TGTGCCAGCTCACCAGCGGGGGCCCGCACAGATACGCAGTATTTT	CASSPAGARTDTQYF
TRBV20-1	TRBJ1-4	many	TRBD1	TGCAGTGCTACCGACAGGGGGAAAGAAAAACTGTTTTTT	CSATDRGKEKLFF
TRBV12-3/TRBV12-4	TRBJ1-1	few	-	TGTGCCAGCAGCCGAGACAGGCCCGAAGCTTTCTTT	CASSRDRPEAFF
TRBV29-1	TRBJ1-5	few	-	TGCAGCGTGGGGGACCGTAGCAATCAGCCCCAGCATTTT	CSVGDRSNQPQHF
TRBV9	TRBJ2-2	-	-	TGTGCCAGCAGCGGGACCCTCGCGAACACCGGGGAGCTGTTTTTT	CASSGTLANTGELFF
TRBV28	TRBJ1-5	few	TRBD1	TGTGCCAGTTCAGACAGGGGGGGTAGCAATCAGCCCCAGCATTTT	CASSDRGGSNQPQHF